This T cell receptor beta chain was observed in a study of graft-versus-host responses after intestinal transplantation (dated by TCRdb to 2020 to 2023). Context from the whole study: Recipients received multivisceral, liver-intestinal, or isolated intestinal transplants. Anti-thymocyte globulin induction was given to all recipients, followed by maintenance tacrolimus and steroids for approximately 3 years. After intestinal transplantation, graft-versus-host and host-versus-graft alloreactive T cell clones in the graft, circulation and bone marrow were tracked using bulk TCR-beta CDR3 sequencing. Alloreactive clones were identified by sequencing pre-transplant mixed lymphocyte reaction products and comparing them with unstimulated pre-transplant donor and recipient T cells. Of the 20 to 25 intestinal transplant recipients enrolled in the cohort, one of whom was a retransplant, 3 patients without pretransplant specimens were excluded. A peak of at least 4% donor T cells among recipient peripheral blood mononuclear cells was the definition used for donor T cell macrochimerism. Rather than going through the commercial service, samples from three later patients were sequenced in-house on an Illumina MiSeq and processed with MiXCR.

Blood samples were collected up to 4 times in the first month after transplant and then at least monthly when available. Trimming costs V 3 bases and J 3 bases, and their ends lie 6 bases apart. The CDR3 sequence holds 11 residues, the cysteine and phenylalanine included. The DNA shown is the 33-base CDR3, in frame from base 1. The germline V gene yields SQVTM for CDR1 and ANQGSEA for CDR2. Points on this clone: Its binding antigen is unknown. The sample holds no much larger clone one base away, and base qualities are not on file.

Library construction relied on the immunoSEQ multiplex PCR assay. For most patients, high-throughput TCR-beta CDR3 sequencing of genomic DNA was performed by Adaptive Biotechnologies. From the authors' description of their analysis: Adaptive's ImmunoSEQ software was the source of the TCR sequencing data for 15 to 20 patients, while a few other patients were processed with MiXCR and VDJtools. CDR3 nucleotide sequences shared by donor and recipient were removed because the origin of these sequences could not be assigned. At least 2-fold expansion over unstimulated cells and a minimum CFSE-low frequency of 0.002% (template counts) or 0.001% (read counts) were required for clones to be classified as alloreactive. Clones were considered mappable if detected in sequenced pre-transplant spleen, lymph node, or MLR CFSE-low populations of the donor or recipient. The cumulative frequency of alloreactive clones was calculated as a percentage of all sequences, weighted by copy number. TCRdb carries this immuneACCESS record with in-frame sequences only. Its versions omit some clonotypes, under half of them owing to an unresolved V gene in the studies checked, with the rest unexplained. D and trimming come from the DNA, and the V and J calls and clone size come from that table. The sample table shows roughly 46,000 clones, and about 93% are seen once. Jointly, the top ten make up over 4.5% of the sample.

Broad study findings and their caveats: The conclusions were limited by the relatively low number and heterogeneity of the intestinal transplant patients. GvH clones turned up in recipient bone marrow, with some appearing earlier in ileal mucosa or blood, a pattern consistent with an intestinal mucosal origin. In the allografts of patients with donor T cell macrochimerism, GvH to HvG T cell clonal ratios were high. Early after transplant, declines in HvG clones were associated with peak levels of circulating GvH clones.

The rearrangement combines TRBV29-1 with TRBJ2-7, with the D gene too uncertain to name. The material sequenced was PBMCs, taken roughly 860 days after a first intestinal transplant, on the day of a second. The receptor was derived from a human patient who received an intestinal transplant, so some T cells may come from the graft donor. The DNA sequence is as follows: TGCAGCGTTGAGGCCAGCTACGAGCAGTACTTC. This gives the protein CSVEASYEQYF.